This T cell receptor beta chain was documented in a study of blood T cell repertoires in COVID-19. Study-wide context: Samples representing acute and convalescent COVID-19 were sourced from the United States, Italy and Spain. T cells, B-cell-depleted T cells, or PBMCs provided the cDNA or gDNA that served as material.

V was cut by 6 bases and J by 9 bases, with 10 bases left in between. Germline V gene data show CDR1 as SGDLS and CDR2 as YYNGEE. The CDR3 loop spans 11 amino acids. Per the authors' pipeline: Cell counts per sample came from amplifying reference gene primers. Using immunoSEQ multiplex PCR, the repertoire was profiled, and TCRdb retains in-frame clones only, with some absent. V, J and clone size reflect that table, while D and trimming were determined from the DNA. This table has roughly 80,000 clones, around four fifths appearing once. V usage is TRBV9 and J usage is TRBJ2-1; D gene uncertain. The sample comprised peripheral blood. The receptor was derived from a woman between 55 and 75 years old with acute or convalescent COVID-19. The CDR3 DNA sequence: TGTGCCAGCAACACCCCGGGTGAGCAGTTCTTC. Protein product: CASNTPGEQFF.